This TCR beta chain originates from a study of regulatory T cells in long-lasting Graves disease. Regarding this clonotype: The antigen is unknown.

Sample time point: newly diagnosed GD, antithyroid drugs for less than 3 months. Construction of the TCR library relied on RNA isolated from PBMCs. The germline V and J ends were trimmed by 4 bases and 0 bases, with 7 bases remaining between them. Germline V gene lookup returns CDR1 SQVTM and CDR2 ANQGSEA. The CDR3 spans 13 residues. The authors built TCR beta libraries using iRepertoire HTBI primers and Arm-PCR of CDR3 regions. From the multiplex PCR reads, TCRdb called clonotypes with MiXCR, one entry per CDR3 protein. The repertoire has roughly 410,000 distinct CDR3 sequences, over 14% of them found once; the top ten carry about 7.8%. Overall study results and limits: Relative to new patients (roughly 900), persistent patients exhibited greater sharing of public clonotypes (2,741). There were preferences for TRBV28, TRBJ1-2 and TRBJ2-5 in persistent disease.

This sample was shared with a second study, whose subject was T cells in Graves' hyperthyroidism and ophthalmopathy.

This TCR was sampled from a woman aged 40 to 49 with Graves disease. The V and J genes are TRBV29-1 and TRBJ1-3; D gene unclear. The sequencing used peripheral blood mononuclear cells (PBMCs), collected at new diagnosis, from a patient treated with antithyroid drugs. The CDR3 loop is CSVAGISGNTIYF. Here the CDR3 DNA reads TGCAGCGTTGCCGGCATCTCTGGAAACACCATATATTTT.